This T cell receptor (beta chain) was profiled in a study of spatial heterogeneity in lung cancer. Indicated time point: sample taken at primary tumor resection. The J segment lost 2 bases and the V segment lost 6 bases, leaving 12 bases of the junction unmatched. Germline loops: CDR1 ENHRY, CDR2 SYGVKD. The CDR3 has 17 amino acids. Notes on the study in general: Expanded alpha and beta TCR counts within tumors tracked tumor mutation counts.

TCRdb reanalysed the 5' RACE reads using MiXCR and keeps one entry per CDR3 protein. The sample contains about 7,000 distinct CDR3 sequences, less than 15% of which appear only once. This clonotype was counted at least ten times. Its target is not known. Since the library was made to target alpha chains, this beta chain is a stray read and its abundance is not meaningful. This clonotype was obtained from a male donor with early-stage non-small cell lung cancer. The chain joins TRBV10-3 to TRBJ2-1; TRBD2 matches 8 bases. Here the sequenced sample was lung tumor tissue, taken at surgery. CDR3 loop: CAIRGVGSGVTYNEQFF. The CDR3 region has the DNA TGTGCCATCAGGGGGGTGGGTAGCGGGGTCACCTACAATGAGCAGTTCTTC.